The entry that follows covers one TCR beta chain sequence. The antigen is not known. V gave up 0 bases and J gave up 3 bases, with 11 bases separating them. This CDR3 contains 16 residues. Germline assignment: CDR1 ENHRY and CDR2 SYGVKD. The authors sequenced patients whose flow cytometry had shown CD8+CD57+ cell expansion. At blood sampling, none of the patients had yet received therapy. The template used for profiling TCR beta VDJ and CDR3 was genomic DNA. TCRdb redid the calling of the reads with MiXCR, one entry per CDR3 protein. The sample contains around 130,000 distinct CDR3 sequences, about 50% of which appear only once. This sample stems from a study of CD8+CD57+ T cells in acquired aplastic anemia. On the study more broadly: Mean DNA quantity obtained from sorted CD4+ and CD8+ cells was 2.5 to 4 ug.

Study findings and constraints: Roughly 31 CD8+ CDR3 sequences occurred in both the patients and the controls.

The rearrangement joins TRBV10-3 to TRBJ2-2; weak D call: TRBD1 (5 bases). The TCR was taken from a human donor with aplastic anemia. The sequenced sample was sorted CD4+, CD8+, or CD8+CD57+ T cells (not recorded which) from PBMCs. The CDR3 region has the DNA TGTGCCATCAGTGAGTCGAGACAGTGGGACACCGGGGAGCTGTTTTTT. Protein product: CAISESRQWDTGELFF.